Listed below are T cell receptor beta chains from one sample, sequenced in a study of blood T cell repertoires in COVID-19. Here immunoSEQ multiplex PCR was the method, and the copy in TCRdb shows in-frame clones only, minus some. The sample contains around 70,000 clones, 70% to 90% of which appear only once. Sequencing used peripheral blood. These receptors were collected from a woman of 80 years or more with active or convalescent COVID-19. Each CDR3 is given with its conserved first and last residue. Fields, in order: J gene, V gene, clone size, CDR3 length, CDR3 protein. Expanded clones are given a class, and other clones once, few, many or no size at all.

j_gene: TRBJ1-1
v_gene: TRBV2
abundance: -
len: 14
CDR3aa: CASSWGQTNTEAFF

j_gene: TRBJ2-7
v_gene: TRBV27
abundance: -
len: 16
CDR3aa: CASSLYIGTGGNEQYF

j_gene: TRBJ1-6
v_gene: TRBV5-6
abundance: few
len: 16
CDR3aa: CASSFWGGANNSPLHF

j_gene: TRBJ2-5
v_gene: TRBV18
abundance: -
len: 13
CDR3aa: CASSRTVEETQYF

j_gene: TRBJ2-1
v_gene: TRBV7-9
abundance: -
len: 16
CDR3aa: CASSSPYRGQNNEQFF

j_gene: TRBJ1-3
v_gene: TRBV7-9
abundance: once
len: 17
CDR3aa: CASSLGTGDTSGNTIYF

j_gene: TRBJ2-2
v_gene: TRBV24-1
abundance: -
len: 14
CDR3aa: CATSGPTSTGELFF

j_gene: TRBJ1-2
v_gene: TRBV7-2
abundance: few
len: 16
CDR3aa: CASSLFSRQGNFGYTF

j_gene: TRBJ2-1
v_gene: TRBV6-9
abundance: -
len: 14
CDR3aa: CASSYKSSYNEQFF

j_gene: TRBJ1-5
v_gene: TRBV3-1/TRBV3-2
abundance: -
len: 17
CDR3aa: CASSQGRVAGTNQPQHF

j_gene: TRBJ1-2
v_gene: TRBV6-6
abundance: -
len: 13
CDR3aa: CASRQDSSYGYTF

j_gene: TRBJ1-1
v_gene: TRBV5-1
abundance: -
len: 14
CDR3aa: CASSLEQSNTEAFF

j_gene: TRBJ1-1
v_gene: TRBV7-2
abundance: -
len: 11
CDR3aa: CASSQNTEAFF

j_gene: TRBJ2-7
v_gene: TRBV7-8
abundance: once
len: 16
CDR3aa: CASSLDFSGSSYEQYF

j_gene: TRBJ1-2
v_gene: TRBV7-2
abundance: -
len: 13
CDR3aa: CASSLAANYGYTF

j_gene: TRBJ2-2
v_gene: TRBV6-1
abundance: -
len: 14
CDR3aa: CASSDRGYTGELFF

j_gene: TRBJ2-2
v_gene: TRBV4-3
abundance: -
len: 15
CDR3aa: CASSPEAGVVGELFF

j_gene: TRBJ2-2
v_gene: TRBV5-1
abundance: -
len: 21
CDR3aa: CASSVTRVESREGLNTGELFF

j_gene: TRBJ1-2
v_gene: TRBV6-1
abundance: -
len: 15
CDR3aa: CASSEGQGANYGYTF

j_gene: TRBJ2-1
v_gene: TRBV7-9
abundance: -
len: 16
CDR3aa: CASSLDWARNYNEQFF

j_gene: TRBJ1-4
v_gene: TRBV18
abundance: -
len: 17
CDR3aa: CASSPGTGNLANEKLFF

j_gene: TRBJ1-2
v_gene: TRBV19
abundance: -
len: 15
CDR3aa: CASSTKTGSPYGYTF

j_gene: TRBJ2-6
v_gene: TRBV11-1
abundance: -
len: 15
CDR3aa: CASSSQVSGANVLTF

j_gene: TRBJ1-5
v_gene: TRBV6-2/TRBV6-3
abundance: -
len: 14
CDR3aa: CASSSGGVSQPQHF

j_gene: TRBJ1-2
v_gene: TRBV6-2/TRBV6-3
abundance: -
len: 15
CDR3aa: CASSQVSTILYGYTF

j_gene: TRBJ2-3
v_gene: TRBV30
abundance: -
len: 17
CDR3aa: CAWSIPWGSGGAHTQYF

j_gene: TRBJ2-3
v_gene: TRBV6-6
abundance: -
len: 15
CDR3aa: CASSDGAAGPDTQYF

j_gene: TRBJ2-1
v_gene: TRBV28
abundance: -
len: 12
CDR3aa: CASSLNREKQFF

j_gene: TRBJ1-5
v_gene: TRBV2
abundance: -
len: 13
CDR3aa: CASRDRGTQPQHF

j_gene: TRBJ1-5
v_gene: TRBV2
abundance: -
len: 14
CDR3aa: CASSSNGVRQPQHF

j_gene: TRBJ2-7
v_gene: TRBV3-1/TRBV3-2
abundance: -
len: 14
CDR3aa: CASSQGPSSYEQYF

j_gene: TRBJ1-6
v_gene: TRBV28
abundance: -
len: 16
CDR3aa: CASSSFFDRGGSPLHF

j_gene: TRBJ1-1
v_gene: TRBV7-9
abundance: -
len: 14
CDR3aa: CASSPQDVVTEAFF

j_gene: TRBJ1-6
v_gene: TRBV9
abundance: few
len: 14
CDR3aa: CASSDRVGGSPLHF

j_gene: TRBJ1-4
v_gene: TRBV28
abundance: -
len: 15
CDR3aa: CASSSRQGGVEKLFF

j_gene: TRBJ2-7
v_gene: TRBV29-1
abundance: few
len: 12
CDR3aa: CSVAHGAYEQYF

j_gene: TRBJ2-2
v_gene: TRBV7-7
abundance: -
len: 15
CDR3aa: CASSLQGFGIGELFF

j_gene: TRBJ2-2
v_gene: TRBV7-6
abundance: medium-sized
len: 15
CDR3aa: CASSLAPSNTGELFF

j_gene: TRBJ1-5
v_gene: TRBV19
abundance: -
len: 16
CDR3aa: CASSLPQGYANQPQHF

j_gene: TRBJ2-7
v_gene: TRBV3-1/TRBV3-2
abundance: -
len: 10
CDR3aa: CASNKYEQYF

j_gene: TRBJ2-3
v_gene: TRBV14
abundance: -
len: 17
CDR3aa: CASSQVRGLARTDTQYF

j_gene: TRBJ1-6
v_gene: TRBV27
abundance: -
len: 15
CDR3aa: CASSPLDRANSPLHF

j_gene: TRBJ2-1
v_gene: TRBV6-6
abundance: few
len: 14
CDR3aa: CASSYSTVFDEQFF

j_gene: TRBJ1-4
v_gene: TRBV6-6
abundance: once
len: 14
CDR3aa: CASSSGSQSEKLFF

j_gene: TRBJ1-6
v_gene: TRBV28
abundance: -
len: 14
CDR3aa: CASSSPPKNSPLHF

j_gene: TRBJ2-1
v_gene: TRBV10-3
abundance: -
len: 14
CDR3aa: CAISDGQTYNEQFF

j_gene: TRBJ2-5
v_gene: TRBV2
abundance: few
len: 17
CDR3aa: CASKAGLAGGGQETQYF

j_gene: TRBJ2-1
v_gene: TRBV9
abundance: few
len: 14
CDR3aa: CASSDRDWWNEQFF

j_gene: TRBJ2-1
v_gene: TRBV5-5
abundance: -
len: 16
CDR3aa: CASSLVLQGYYNEQFF

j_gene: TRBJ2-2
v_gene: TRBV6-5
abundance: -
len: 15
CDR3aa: CASRSVTANTGELFF

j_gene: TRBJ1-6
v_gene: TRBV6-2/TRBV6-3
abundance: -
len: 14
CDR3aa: CASSQRRSNSPLHF

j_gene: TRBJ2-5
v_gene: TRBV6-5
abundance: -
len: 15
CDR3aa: CASSPFGTGGETQYF

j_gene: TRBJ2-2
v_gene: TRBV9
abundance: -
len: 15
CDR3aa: CASGAQAGYTGELFF

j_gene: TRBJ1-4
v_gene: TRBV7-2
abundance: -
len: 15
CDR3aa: CASSLVTGVREKLFF

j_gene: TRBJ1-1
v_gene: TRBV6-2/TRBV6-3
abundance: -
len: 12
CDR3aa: CASSTGQGRAFF

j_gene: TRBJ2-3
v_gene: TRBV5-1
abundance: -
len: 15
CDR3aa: CASMGSGQGRDTQYF

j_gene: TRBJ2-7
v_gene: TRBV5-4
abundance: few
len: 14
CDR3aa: CASSLDKSEREQYF

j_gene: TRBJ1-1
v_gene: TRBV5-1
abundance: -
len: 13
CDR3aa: CASRRGTNTEAFF

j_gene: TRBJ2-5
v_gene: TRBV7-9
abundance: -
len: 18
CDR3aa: CASSLGRWDRRRDVTQYF